The present T cell receptor beta chain was sequenced within a study of blood T cell repertoires in COVID-19. Study-wide context: Some COVID-19 samples were acute and others convalescent; all came from the United States, Italy and Spain.

Original methodology: It was from reference gene primer amplification that nucleated cell counts were estimated. TCRdb keeps only in-frame clones here, not all; method: immunoSEQ multiplex PCR. V and J calls and clone size are those listed in that table; D and trimming were worked out from the DNA. The table has approximately 40,000 clones, about 91% seen once; the top ten hold 5.5% to 7%. The V gene's germline CDR1 is LGHDT and CDR2 YNNKEL (reference sequence). The V gene end was trimmed by 5 bases and the J gene end by 5 bases; junction bases not matched to a gene: 7. The CDR3 is 14 amino acids. Sequencing was done on a sample of peripheral blood. The clonotype comes from a woman of 80 years or more with acute or convalescent COVID-19. The chain combines TRBV3-1 (or the pseudogene TRBV3-2) with TRBJ2-7; 9 bases line up with TRBD1. CDR3 nucleotide sequence: TGTGCCAGCAGCGCCGGGACAGGGTTGCACGAGCAGTACTTC. This sequence encodes CASSAGTGLHEQYF.